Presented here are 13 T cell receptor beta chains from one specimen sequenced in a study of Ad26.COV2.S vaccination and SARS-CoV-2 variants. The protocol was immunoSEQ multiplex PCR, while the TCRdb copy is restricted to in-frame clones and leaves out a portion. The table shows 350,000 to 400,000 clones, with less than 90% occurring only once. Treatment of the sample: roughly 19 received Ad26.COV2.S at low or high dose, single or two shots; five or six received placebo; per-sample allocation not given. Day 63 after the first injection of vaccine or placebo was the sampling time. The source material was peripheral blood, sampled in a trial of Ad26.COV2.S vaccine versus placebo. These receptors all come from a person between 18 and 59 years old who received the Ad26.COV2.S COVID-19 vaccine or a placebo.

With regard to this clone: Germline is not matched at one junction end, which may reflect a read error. In DNA form, the CDR3 reads TGTGCCAGCAATTACCCCACTAGCGAAGAGACCCAGTACTTC. Amino acids: CASNYPTSEETQYF. The chain employs TRBV6-2 or TRBV6-3 and TRBJ2-5; TRBD2 aligns across 7 bases. The CDR3 consists of 14 residues. Germline CDR1 and CDR2: MNHEY and SVGEGT.

The CDR3 DNA reads TGTGCCAGCAGTTCGGGACACCCGAGCTCTGGAAACACCATATATTTT. Translating gives CASSSGHPSSGNTIYF. The chain links TRBV27 to TRBJ1-3, with TRBD1 as a possible D gene (6 bases). CDR1 and CDR2 (germline): MNHEY, SMNVEV (reference sequence). V dropped 4 bases and J dropped 0 bases, with 13 bases sitting between them. The CDR3 covers 16 residues.

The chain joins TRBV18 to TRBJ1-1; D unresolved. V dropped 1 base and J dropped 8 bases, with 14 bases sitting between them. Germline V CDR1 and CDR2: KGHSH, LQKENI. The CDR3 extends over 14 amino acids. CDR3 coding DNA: TGTGCCAGCTCACCACGAGGAGGTATAACCGAAGCTTTCTTT. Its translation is CASSPRGGITEAFF.

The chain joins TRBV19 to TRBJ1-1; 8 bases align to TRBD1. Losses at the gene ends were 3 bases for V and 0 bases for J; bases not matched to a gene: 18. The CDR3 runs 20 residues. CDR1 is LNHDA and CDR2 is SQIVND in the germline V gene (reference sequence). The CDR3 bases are TGTGCCAGTAGTATGAGGACAGGGAAGCGAATCCGTCGGATGAACACTGAAGCTTTCTTT. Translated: CASSMRTGKRIRRMNTEAFF.

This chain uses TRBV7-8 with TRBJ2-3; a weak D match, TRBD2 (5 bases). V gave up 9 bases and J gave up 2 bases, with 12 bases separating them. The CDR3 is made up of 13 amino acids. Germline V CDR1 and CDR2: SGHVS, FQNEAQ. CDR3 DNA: TGTGCCAGTACCGGACTGGACACAGATACGCAGTATTTT. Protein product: CASTGLDTDTQYF.

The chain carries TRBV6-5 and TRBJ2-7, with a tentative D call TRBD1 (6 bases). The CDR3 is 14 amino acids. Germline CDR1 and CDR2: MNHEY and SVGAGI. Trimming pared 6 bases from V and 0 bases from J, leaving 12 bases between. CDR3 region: CASREDRSSYEQYF. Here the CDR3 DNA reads TGTGCCAGCAGAGAGGACAGAAGCTCCTACGAGCAGTACTTC.

The CDR3 reads CASSWTGDTTNEKLFF. DNA of the CDR3: TGCGCCAGCAGCTGGACAGGAGACACAACTAATGAAAAACTGTTTTTT. This rearrangement joins TRBV4-1 to TRBJ1-4; 7 bases map to TRBD1. The junction had 6 bases not matched to a gene; V was cut back by 5 bases and J by 0 bases. The CDR3 totals 16 residues. CDR1 and CDR2 (germline): MGHRA, YSYEKL.

The DNA of the CDR3 is TGTGCCAGCAGCGCACAGGGGTTGTCTGGGGCCAACGTCCTGACTTTC. This translates into CASSAQGLSGANVLTF. V and J are TRBV13 and TRBJ2-6; 7 positions match TRBD1. V shed 5 bases and J 1 base; nucleotides not matched to a gene: 5. CDR1 is PRHDT, CDR2 FYEKMQ, per germline (reference sequence). CDR3 length: 16 residues. The complete variable domain, with remaining parts taken from reference TRBV13 and TRBJ2-6, reads AAGVIQSPRHLIKEKRETATLKCYPIPRHDTVYWYQQGPGQDPQFLISFYEKMQSDKGSIPDRFSAQQFSDYHSELNMSSLELGDSALYFCASSAQGLSGANVLTFGAGSRLTVL.

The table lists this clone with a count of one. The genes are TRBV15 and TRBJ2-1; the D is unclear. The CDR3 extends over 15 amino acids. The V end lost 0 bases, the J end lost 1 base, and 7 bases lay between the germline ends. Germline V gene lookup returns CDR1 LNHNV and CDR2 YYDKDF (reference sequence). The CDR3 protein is CATSRDQLSYNEQFF. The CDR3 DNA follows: TGTGCCACCAGCAGAGATCAACTATCCTACAATGAGCAGTTCTTC.

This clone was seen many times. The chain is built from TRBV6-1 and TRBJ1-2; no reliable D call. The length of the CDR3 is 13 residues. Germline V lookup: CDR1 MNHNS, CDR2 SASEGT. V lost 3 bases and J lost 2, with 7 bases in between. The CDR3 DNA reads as TGTGCCAGCAGTGATGGGGTCAACTATGGCTACACCTTC. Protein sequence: CASSDGVNYGYTF.

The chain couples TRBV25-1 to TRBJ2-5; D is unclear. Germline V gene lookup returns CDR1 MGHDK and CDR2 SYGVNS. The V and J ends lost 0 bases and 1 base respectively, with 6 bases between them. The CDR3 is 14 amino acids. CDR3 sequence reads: CASSEYRSQETQYF. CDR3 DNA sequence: TGTGCCAGCAGTGAATACAGGAGCCAAGAGACCCAGTACTTC.

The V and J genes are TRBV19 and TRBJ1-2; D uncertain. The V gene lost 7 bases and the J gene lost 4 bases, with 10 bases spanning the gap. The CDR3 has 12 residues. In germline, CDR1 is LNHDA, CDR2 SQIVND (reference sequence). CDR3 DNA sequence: TGTGCCAGTAACCGGGGAAGCTATGGCTACACCTTC. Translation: CASNRGSYGYTF.

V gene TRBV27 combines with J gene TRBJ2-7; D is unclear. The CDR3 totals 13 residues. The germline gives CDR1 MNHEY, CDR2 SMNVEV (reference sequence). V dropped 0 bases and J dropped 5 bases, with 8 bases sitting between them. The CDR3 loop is CASSLSTANEQYF. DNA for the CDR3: TGTGCCAGCAGTTTATCGACTGCAAACGAGCAGTACTTC.